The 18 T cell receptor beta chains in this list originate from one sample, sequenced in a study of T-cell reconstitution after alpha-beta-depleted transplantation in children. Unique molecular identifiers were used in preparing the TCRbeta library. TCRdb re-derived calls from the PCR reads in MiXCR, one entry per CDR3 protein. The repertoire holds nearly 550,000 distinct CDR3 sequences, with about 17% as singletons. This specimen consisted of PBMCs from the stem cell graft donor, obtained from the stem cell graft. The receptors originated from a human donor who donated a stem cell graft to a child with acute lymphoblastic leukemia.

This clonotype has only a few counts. The CDR3 loop is CASSSRGSGTDTQYF. In nucleotides, the CDR3 is TGTGCCAGCAGCTCCCGGGGTAGCGGTACAGATACGCAGTATTTT. The chain is built from TRBV9 and TRBJ2-3; D may be TRBD2 (6 bases). Germline V lookup: CDR1 SGDLS, CDR2 YYNGEE. V lost 4 bases to trimming and J lost 3 bases, with 15 bases between them. The CDR3 totals 15 residues.

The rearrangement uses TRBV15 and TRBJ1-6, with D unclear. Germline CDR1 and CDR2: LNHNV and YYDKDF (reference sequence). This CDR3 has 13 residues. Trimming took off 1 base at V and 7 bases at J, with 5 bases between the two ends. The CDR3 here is CATSRARNSPLHF. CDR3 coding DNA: TGTGCCACCAGCAGAGCCCGCAATTCACCCCTCCACTTT.

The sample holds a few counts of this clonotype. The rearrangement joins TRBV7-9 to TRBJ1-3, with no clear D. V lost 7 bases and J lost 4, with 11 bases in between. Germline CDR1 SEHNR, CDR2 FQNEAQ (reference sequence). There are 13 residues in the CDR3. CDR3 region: CASTRDSGNTIYF. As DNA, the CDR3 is TGTGCCAGCACCCGGGATTCAGGAAACACCATATATTTT. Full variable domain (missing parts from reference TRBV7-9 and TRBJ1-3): DTGVSQNPRHKITKRGQNVTFRCDPISEHNRLYWYRQTLGQGPEFLTYFQNEAQLEKSRLLSDRFSAERPKGSFSTLEIQRTEQGDSAMYLCASTRDSGNTIYFGEGSWLTVV.

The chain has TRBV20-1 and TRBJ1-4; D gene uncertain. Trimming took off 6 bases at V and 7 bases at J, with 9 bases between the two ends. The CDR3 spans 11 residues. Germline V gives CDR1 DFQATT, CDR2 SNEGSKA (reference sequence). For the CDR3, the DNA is TGCAGTGCACCATGGGTTGAAAAACTGTTTTTT. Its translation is CSAPWVEKLFF.

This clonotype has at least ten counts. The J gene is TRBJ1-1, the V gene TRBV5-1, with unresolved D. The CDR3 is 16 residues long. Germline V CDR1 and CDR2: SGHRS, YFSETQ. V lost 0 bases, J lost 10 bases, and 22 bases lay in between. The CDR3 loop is CASSLEGKFGPKGAFF. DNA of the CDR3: TGCGCCAGCAGCTTGGAAGGGAAGTTCGGTCCGAAGGGAGCTTTCTTT.

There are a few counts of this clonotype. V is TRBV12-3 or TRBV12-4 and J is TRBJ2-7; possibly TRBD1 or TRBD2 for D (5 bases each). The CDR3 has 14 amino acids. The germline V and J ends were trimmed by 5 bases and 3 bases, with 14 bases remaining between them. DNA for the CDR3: TGTGCCAGCAGTGTGCTGGGACCGCTCTACGAGCAGTACTTC. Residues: CASSVLGPLYEQYF.

The CDR3 nucleotides read TGTGCCAGTAGTAACCCGGGGGGGGGACAGCCCCAGCATTTT. Translation gives CASSNPGGGQPQHF. The rearrangement uses TRBV19 and TRBJ1-5; the D gene is possibly TRBD1 (5 bases). Trimming removed 4 bases at V and 7 bases at J, with 14 bases between. Germline V gene sequence: CDR1 LNHDA, CDR2 SQIVND (reference sequence). The CDR3 extends over 14 amino acids.

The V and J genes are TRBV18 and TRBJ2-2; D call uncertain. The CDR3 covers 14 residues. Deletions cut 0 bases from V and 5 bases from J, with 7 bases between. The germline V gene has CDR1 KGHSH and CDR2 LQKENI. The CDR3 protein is CASSPPVGTGELFF. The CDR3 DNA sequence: TGTGCCAGCTCACCACCGGTTGGAACCGGGGAGCTGTTTTTT. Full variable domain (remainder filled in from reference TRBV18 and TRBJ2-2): NAGVMQNPRHLVRRRGQEARLRCSPMKGHSHVYWYRQLPEEGLKFMVYLQKENIIDESGMPKERFSAEFPKEGPSILRIQQVVRGDSAAYFCASSPPVGTGELFFGEGSRLTVL.

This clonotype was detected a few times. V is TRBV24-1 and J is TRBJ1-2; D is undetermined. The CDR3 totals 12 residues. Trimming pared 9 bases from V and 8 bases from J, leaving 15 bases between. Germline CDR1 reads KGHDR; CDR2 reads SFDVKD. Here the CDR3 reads CATGPGFWGYTF. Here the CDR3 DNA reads TGTGCCACCGGACCTGGCTTTTGGGGCTACACCTTC.

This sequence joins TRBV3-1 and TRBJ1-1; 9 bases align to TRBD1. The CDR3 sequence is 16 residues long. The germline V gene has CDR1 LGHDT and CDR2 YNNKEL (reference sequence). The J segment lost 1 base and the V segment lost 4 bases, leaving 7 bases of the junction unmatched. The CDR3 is CASSRLQGAPNTEAFF. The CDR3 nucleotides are TGTGCCAGCAGCCGATTACAGGGGGCCCCGAACACTGAAGCTTTCTTT.

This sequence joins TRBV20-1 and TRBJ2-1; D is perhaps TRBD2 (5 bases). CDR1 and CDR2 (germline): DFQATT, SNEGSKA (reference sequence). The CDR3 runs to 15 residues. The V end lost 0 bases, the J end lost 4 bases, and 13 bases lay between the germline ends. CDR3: CSARDMRAPYNEQFF. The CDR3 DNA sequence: TGCAGTGCTAGAGATATGCGGGCACCGTACAATGAGCAGTTCTTC.

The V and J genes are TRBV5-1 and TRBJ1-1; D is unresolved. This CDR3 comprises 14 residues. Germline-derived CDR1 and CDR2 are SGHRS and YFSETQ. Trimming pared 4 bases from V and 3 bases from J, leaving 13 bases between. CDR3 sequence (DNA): TGCGCCAGCAGCCCATATCCGGGTCACACTGAAGCTTTCTTT. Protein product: CASSPYPGHTEAFF.

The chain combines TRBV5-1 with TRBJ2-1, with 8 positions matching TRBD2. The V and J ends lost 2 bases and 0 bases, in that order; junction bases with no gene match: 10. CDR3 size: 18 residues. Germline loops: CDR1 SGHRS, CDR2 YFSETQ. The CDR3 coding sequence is TGCGCCAGCAGCTTTGGCCCCTTAACTAGCGGCTCCTACAATGAGCAGTTCTTC. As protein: CASSFGPLTSGSYNEQFF.

The CDR3 here is CASSGGQEPFF. The CDR3 DNA is TGTGCCAGCAGCGGGGGACAGGAACCTTTCTTT. The rearrangement links TRBV7-9 to TRBJ1-1; 8 bases align to TRBD1. V was pared by 5 bases and J by 12 bases, with 5 bases of the junction left unmatched. The germline V gene encodes CDR1 SEHNR and CDR2 FQNEAQ (reference sequence). This CDR3 has 11 amino acids.

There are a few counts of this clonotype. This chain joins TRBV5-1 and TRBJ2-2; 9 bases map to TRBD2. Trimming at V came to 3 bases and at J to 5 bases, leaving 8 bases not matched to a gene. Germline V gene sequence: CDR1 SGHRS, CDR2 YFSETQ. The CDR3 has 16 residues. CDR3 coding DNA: TGCGCCAGCAGCTGGAAGACAGCGGGGGGAACCGGGGAGCTGTTTTTT. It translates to CASSWKTAGGTGELFF.

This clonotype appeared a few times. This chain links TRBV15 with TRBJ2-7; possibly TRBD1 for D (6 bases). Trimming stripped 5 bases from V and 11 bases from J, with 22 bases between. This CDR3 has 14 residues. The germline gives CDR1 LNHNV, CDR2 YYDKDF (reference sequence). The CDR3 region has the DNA TGTGCCACCAGCTACGGGACACCTCATAGGGGCAAGTACTTC. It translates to CATSYGTPHRGKYF. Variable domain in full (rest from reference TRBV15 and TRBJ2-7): DAMVIQNPRYQVTQFGKPVTLSCSQTLNHNVMYWYQQKSSQAPKLLFHYYDKDFNNEADTPDNFQSRRPNTSFCFLDIRSPGLGDTAMYLCATSYGTPHRGKYFGPGTRLTVT.

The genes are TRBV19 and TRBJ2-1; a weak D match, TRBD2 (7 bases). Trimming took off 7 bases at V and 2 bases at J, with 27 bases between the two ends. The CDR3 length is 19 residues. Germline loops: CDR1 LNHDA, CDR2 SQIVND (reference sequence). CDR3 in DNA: TGTGCCAGTACCCTTTTTGGGGGGGCGCAGGCTAGCGCCTACAATGAGCAGTTCTTC. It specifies CASTLFGGAQASAYNEQFF.

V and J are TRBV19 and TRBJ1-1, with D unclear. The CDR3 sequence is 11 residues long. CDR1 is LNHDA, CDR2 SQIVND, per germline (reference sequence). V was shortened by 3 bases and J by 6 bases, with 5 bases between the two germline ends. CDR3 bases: TGTGCCAGTAGTATCCCGGCTGAAGCTTTCTTT. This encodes CASSIPAEAFF.